One and the same sample provided the 28 T cell receptor beta chains below, sequenced in a study of beta chain features in type 1 diabetes. Reverse transcribing all isolated RNA meant expressed TCRB transcripts were sequenced. Assay: immunoSEQ multiplex PCR; the TCRdb copy retains only in-frame clones and omits some. The sample includes about 200,000 clones, roughly 11% of them seen just once. The sequenced sample was central memory CD4+ T cells from blood. The receptor source for this set is a man aged 18 to 29 in good health.

There are many counts of this clone. V is TRBV2 and J is TRBJ2-1, with 7 bases that match TRBD1. V gave up 5 bases and J gave up 5 bases; unmatched junction bases: 6. CDR1 is SNHLY, CDR2 FYNNEI, per germline. The CDR3 loop spans 14 amino acids. The CDR3 protein is CASSTFDRDNEQFF. The CDR3 DNA reads TGTGCCAGCAGTACCTTTGACAGGGACAATGAGCAGTTCTTC.

The chain has TRBV10-1 and TRBJ2-5, with a weak D call TRBD1 (6 bases). Trimming took off 8 bases at V and 5 bases at J, with 9 bases between the two ends. This CDR3 comprises 11 residues. Germline-derived CDR1 and CDR2 are WNHNN and SYGVQD (reference sequence). The DNA of the CDR3 is TGCGCCAGCGGTACAGGGGAGACCCAGTACTTC. Translation gives CASGTGETQYF.

This clone has more than one count but fewer than ten. The rearrangement uses TRBV5-1 and TRBJ2-5; 7 bases are a match to TRBD2. The trim removed 0 bases at V and 0 bases at J, leaving 5 bases unmatched. The CDR3 length is 16 residues. CDR1 is SGHRS and CDR2 is YFSETQ in the germline V gene. CDR3 loop: CASSLGVLADQETQYF. The CDR3 DNA reads as TGCGCCAGCAGCTTGGGGGTCCTAGCGGACCAAGAGACCCAGTACTTC.

V gene TRBV7-2 combines with J gene TRBJ1-2; 8 nucleotides match TRBD1. Unmatched junction bases numbered 6, after V lost 6 bases and J lost 3 bases. This CDR3 is 14 amino acids long. Per germline, CDR1 SGHTA and CDR2 FQGNSA. Here the CDR3 DNA reads TGTGCCAGCAGTAGGCAGGGGGCATACTATGGCTACACCTTC. The encoded protein is CASSRQGAYYGYTF. Full variable domain (outside the CDR3, taken from reference TRBV7-2 and TRBJ1-2): GAGVSQSPSNKVTEKGKDVELRCDPISGHTALYWYRQSLGQGLEFLIYFQGNSAPDKSGLPSDRFSAERTGGSVSTLTIQRTQQEDSAVYLCASSRQGAYYGYTFGSGTRLTVV.

In this sample, this clone turned up a few times. The chain combines TRBV6-1 with TRBJ2-5; the match to TRBD1 covers 9 bases. J lost 7 bases, V lost 1 base, and 4 bases had no gene match. The CDR3 sequence is 14 residues long. CDR1 is MNHNS and CDR2 is SASEGT in the germline V gene. The CDR3 reads CASSEGQGGATQYF. The DNA of the CDR3 is TGTGCCAGCAGTGAAGGACAGGGGGGAGCGACCCAGTACTTC.

The chain joins TRBV7-6 to TRBJ2-5; the match to TRBD2 covers 8 bases. The CDR3 runs to 14 residues. In germline, CDR1 is SGHVS, CDR2 FNYEAQ. The V segment lost 1 base and the J segment 4 bases; nucleotides outside the gene matches: 2. The DNA of the CDR3 is TGTGCCAGCAGCTTAGGGCTAGCGGGAGAGACCCAGTACTTC. Encoded protein: CASSLGLAGETQYF.

The chain employs TRBV27 and TRBJ2-7; no definite D call. Germline-derived CDR1 and CDR2 are MNHEY and SMNVEV (reference sequence). V shed 8 bases and J shed 12 bases, with 14 bases lying between them. This CDR3 is built from 10 residues. The CDR3 spells CASPRNGRYF. In DNA form, the CDR3 reads TGTGCCAGCCCCCGTAACGGTCGGTACTTC.

This clone occurred a few times. The chain carries TRBV27 and TRBJ2-5; 7 nucleotides line up with TRBD2. This CDR3 has 17 amino acids. Germline CDR1 MNHEY, CDR2 SMNVEV (reference sequence). The trim removed 6 bases at V and 5 bases at J, leaving 18 bases unmatched. The CDR3 sequence is CASSVGWASGLAETQYF. DNA of the CDR3: TGTGCCAGCAGCGTTGGGTGGGCTAGCGGTCTTGCGGAGACCCAGTACTTC.

This clone came up many times. This chain links TRBV13 with TRBJ2-6; D is ambiguous. The germline V gene encodes CDR1 PRHDT and CDR2 FYEKMQ (reference sequence). The CDR3 contains 15 residues. Trimming stripped 5 bases from V and 0 bases from J, with 8 bases between. CDR3 coding DNA: TGTGCCAGCAGCCCACGTTACTCTGGGGCCAACGTCCTGACTTTC. Its translation is CASSPRYSGANVLTF.

The sample holds many counts of this clone. This chain uses TRBV15 with TRBJ2-3, with D perhaps being TRBD1 or TRBD2 (5 bases each). V was trimmed by 1 base and J by 0 bases, leaving 11 bases between them. This CDR3 comprises 16 residues. Germline V gene lookup returns CDR1 LNHNV and CDR2 YYDKDF (reference sequence). The DNA of the CDR3 is TGTGCCACCAGCAGAGGGTGGGGGAAAAGCACAGATACGCAGTATTTT. Amino acid sequence: CATSRGWGKSTDTQYF.

This clone occurred many times. The chain combines TRBV15 with TRBJ2-5, with D unclear. CDR1 and CDR2 (germline): LNHNV, YYDKDF (reference sequence). CDR3 length: 13 residues. V was clipped by 0 bases and J by 5 bases, with 7 bases between them. The CDR3 sequence: CATSRDLSETQYF. The CDR3 DNA sequence: TGTGCCACCAGCAGAGATCTTTCGGAGACCCAGTACTTC.

DNA for the CDR3: TGTGCCAGCAGTTTGGGTCGCGGGAGGGCTTACAATGAGCAGTTCTTC. Translation gives CASSLGRGRAYNEQFF. The V and J genes are TRBV28 and TRBJ2-1, with 9 nucleotides matching TRBD2. Germline CDR1 MDHEN, CDR2 SYDVKM. V lost 3 bases to trimming and J lost 4 bases; unmatched junction nucleotides: 7. This CDR3 contains 16 residues.

This rearrangement joins TRBV5-4 to TRBJ2-3; 9 nucleotides match TRBD2. Germline CDR1 is SGHNT and CDR2 is YYREEE (reference sequence). V shed 4 bases, J shed 0 bases, and the junction held 6 bases outside the gene matches. The CDR3 is made up of 16 amino acids. CDR3 region: CASSDGTSQSTDTQYF. DNA of the CDR3: TGTGCCAGCAGCGATGGGACTAGCCAAAGCACAGATACGCAGTATTTT.

The chain employs TRBV30 and TRBJ2-7, with D uncertain. This CDR3 region has 12 residues. The V end was cut by 2 bases, the J end by 0 bases, with 5 bases between. Germline CDR1 is GTSNPN and CDR2 is SVGIG (reference sequence). The CDR3 nucleotides read TGTGCCTGGAGTTCAAGCTCCTACGAGCAGTACTTC. Its translation is CAWSSSSYEQYF.

The chain links TRBV2 to TRBJ2-5, with 9 bases identical to TRBD1. After removal of 4 bases from V and 3 bases from J, the junction contained 0 bases not matched to a gene. Germline CDR1 and CDR2: SNHLY and FYNNEI. The length of the CDR3 is 13 residues. The CDR3 DNA sequence: TGTGCCAGCAGTGGGGACAGGGAAGAGACCCAGTACTTC. It is translated as CASSGDREETQYF.

This clone was picked up many times. V usage is TRBV5-1 and J usage is TRBJ2-4; D is undetermined. CDR3 size: 14 residues. The V gene lost 4 bases and the J gene lost 0 bases, with 8 bases spanning the gap. Germline V CDR1 and CDR2: SGHRS, YFSETQ. CDR3 region: CASSPTLAKNIQYF. CDR3 in DNA: TGCGCCAGCAGCCCCACACTAGCCAAAAACATTCAGTACTTC.

This rearrangement joins TRBV2 to TRBJ1-2; D is perhaps TRBD1 (6 bases). The germline gives CDR1 SNHLY, CDR2 FYNNEI. The length of the CDR3 is 13 residues. The germline V and J ends were trimmed by 3 bases and 7 bases, with 12 bases remaining between them. CDR3 sequence reads: CASSDGGAGGYTF. The CDR3 DNA reads TGTGCCAGCAGTGATGGGGGCGCGGGTGGCTACACCTTC.

The chain couples TRBV7-2 to TRBJ1-4; weak D call: TRBD1 (5 bases). This CDR3 is 14 amino acids long. V dropped 3 bases and J dropped 7 bases, with 12 bases sitting between them. Germline values: CDR1 SGHTA, CDR2 FQGNSA. CDR3 in amino acids: CASSLQGVGEKLFF. The CDR3 DNA sequence: TGTGCCAGCAGCTTGCAGGGAGTGGGTGAAAAACTGTTTTTT.

The chain is built from TRBV12-5 and TRBJ2-6, with D unclear. The CDR3 extends over 14 amino acids. Germline lookup yields CDR1 LGHNT and CDR2 FRNRAP. V gave up 3 bases and J gave up 13 bases, with 16 bases separating them. The CDR3 reads CASGFLDARSVLTF. CDR3 bases: TGTGCTAGTGGTTTCCTGGACGCCAGGTCAGTCCTGACTTTC.

CDR3 in DNA: TGTGCCAGCAGCTTTGGCGGAGCTGGGGCCAACGTCCTGACTTTC. It encodes CASSFGGAGANVLTF. V usage is TRBV7-2 and J usage is TRBJ2-6; D not resolved. This CDR3 has 15 residues. Trimming shortened V by 3 bases and J by 2 bases, and 8 bases separated the two germline ends. Germline V gives CDR1 SGHTA, CDR2 FQGNSA. Combining the CDR3 with reference TRBV7-2 and TRBJ2-6 gives the whole variable domain GAGVSQSPSNKVTEKGKDVELRCDPISGHTALYWYRQSLGQGLEFLIYFQGNSAPDKSGLPSDRFSAERTGGSVSTLTIQRTQQEDSAVYLCASSFGGAGANVLTFGAGSRLTVL.

This clone was counted a few times. The chain combines TRBV30 with TRBJ1-1, with no clear D. Trimming took 1 base from V and 5 from J, leaving 14 bases between them. The CDR3 sequence is 14 residues long. Per the germline V gene, CDR1 is GTSNPN and CDR2 is SVGIG (reference sequence). The CDR3 reads CAWSGERVDTEAFF. CDR3 sequence (DNA): TGTGCCTGGAGTGGAGAGAGGGTGGATACTGAAGCTTTCTTT.

The genes are TRBV7-2 and TRBJ2-1; TRBD1 or TRBD2 may be the D gene (6 bases each). CDR3 length: 15 residues. Germline V CDR1 and CDR2: SGHTA, FQGNSA. V lost 5 bases and J lost 4, with 15 bases in between. CDR3 nucleotides: TGTGCCAGCAGCCCGTCGAGAGGGGGGTACAATGAGCAGTTCTTC. Protein: CASSPSRGGYNEQFF.

This clone was seen a handful of times. This chain joins TRBV6-5 and TRBJ1-1; D uncertain. This CDR3 comprises 13 residues. V shed 2 bases and J shed 6 bases, with 10 bases lying between them. CDR1 MNHEY and CDR2 SVGAGI come from the germline V gene. CDR3 sequence: CASSYLTESEAFF. Written as DNA, the CDR3 is TGTGCCAGCAGTTACCTTACGGAGTCTGAAGCTTTCTTT.

This clone has ten or more counts. The genes are TRBV9 and TRBJ1-4, with a weak D call TRBD1 (5 bases). There are 16 residues in the CDR3. The V end was cut by 0 bases, the J end by 2 bases, with 11 bases between. Germline V CDR1 and CDR2: SGDLS, YYNGEE. The CDR3 spells CASSVGRATTNEKLFF. DNA of the CDR3: TGTGCCAGCAGCGTAGGCAGGGCGACGACTAATGAAAAACTGTTTTTT.

This clone was seen a few times. The chain carries TRBV29-1 and TRBJ2-7; 9 bases are a match to TRBD1. J lost 0 bases, V lost 7 bases, and 4 bases had no gene match. Germline-derived CDR1 and CDR2 are SQVTM and ANQGSEA. CDR3 length: 13 amino acids. CDR3 protein: CSAADRGSYEQYF. CDR3 bases: TGCAGCGCCGCGGACAGGGGCTCCTACGAGCAGTACTTC.

This chain uses TRBV30 with TRBJ2-5; maybe TRBD2 (5 bases). Germline V CDR1 and CDR2: GTSNPN, SVGIG (reference sequence). The CDR3 has 14 amino acids. Deletions cut 3 bases from V and 5 bases from J, with 16 bases between. CDR3 loop: CAWRRAGGRETQYF. CDR3 nucleotide sequence: TGTGCCTGGAGAAGGGCGGGCGGACGGGAGACCCAGTACTTC.

This clone turned up a few times. The chain recombines TRBV4-3 with TRBJ2-7; tentatively, D is TRBD1 or TRBD2 (5 bases each). The CDR3 has 16 residues. Germline CDR1 reads LGHNA; CDR2 reads YSLEER. Trimming took off 0 bases at V and 2 bases at J, with 14 bases between the two ends. As DNA, the CDR3 is TGCGCCAGCAGCCAAGATCGGTGGGGACCAACCTACGAGCAGTACTTC. It specifies CASSQDRWGPTYEQYF.

The V and J genes are TRBV5-4 and TRBJ2-5; a weak D match, TRBD2 (5 bases). Trimming shortened V by 2 bases and J by 3 bases, and 11 bases separated the two germline ends. Germline V gives CDR1 SGHNT, CDR2 YYREEE (reference sequence). The CDR3 contains 14 residues. This CDR3 is CASSLNPGKETQYF. In nucleotides, the CDR3 is TGTGCCAGCAGCTTAAATCCGGGGAAAGAGACCCAGTACTTC.